This is a list of T cell receptor beta chains from one sample in a study of human thymus T cells. Produced via immunoSEQ multiplex PCR; TCRdb's table is partial and in-frame only. This repertoire shows about 60,000 clones, nearly 95% found once; its top ten account for around 6%. The sequenced sample consisted of blood. These receptor sequences come from a boy in the first two years of life with a congenital heart defect but otherwise immunologically healthy. Both conserved end residues are part of each CDR3. Each record gives: clone size, V gene, D gene, J gene, CDR3 DNA, CDR3 protein. D genes are given only for firm matches. Rows may omit the clone size; those that give it use once, few, many or a size class.

>once|TRBV7-6|.|TRBJ2-5
TGTGCCAGCAGTCTCGGACTATATACAGAGACCCAGTACTTC
CASSLGLYTETQYF
>few|TRBV15|TRBD1|TRBJ1-5
TGTGCCACCAGCGATTTGGTGGGACAGGGAGAGAATCAGCCCCAGCATTTT
CATSDLVGQGENQPQHF
>.|TRBV10-3|.|TRBJ2-7
TGTGCCATCAGTGGAGGGGTCTACGAGCAGTACTTC
CAISGGVYEQYF
>.|TRBV28|.|TRBJ2-7
TGTGCCAGCAGTTCCCCCTCCGGGGCGGGCCCCTACGAGCAGTACTTC
CASSSPSGAGPYEQYF
>.|TRBV4-1|.|TRBJ1-3
TGCGCCAGCAGCCAAACCTCTGGAAACACCATATATTTT
CASSQTSGNTIYF
>.|TRBV28|.|TRBJ2-6
TGTGCCAGCAGACAAGAGCGCCCTGGCTCTGGGGCCAACGTCCTGACTTTC
CASRQERPGSGANVLTF
>.|TRBV11-2|TRBD1|TRBJ2-1
TGTGCCAGCAGCTCAGGACAGGGCTACAATGAGCAGTTCTTC
CASSSGQGYNEQFF
>.|TRBV6-5|.|TRBJ1-2
TGTGCCAGCAGTTACTCGATCGGGTATGGCTACACCTTC
CASSYSIGYGYTF
>.|TRBV7-8|TRBD2|TRBJ2-3
TGTGCCAGCAGCTCCAAGGGGACTAGCAGATACACAGATACGCAGTATTTT
CASSSKGTSRYTDTQYF
>few|TRBV28|.|TRBJ1-5
TGTGCCAGCAGTTTGGGTGACATCGGCAATCAGCCCCAGCATTTT
CASSLGDIGNQPQHF
>.|TRBV9|TRBD1|TRBJ1-6
TGTGCCAGCAGCACCGGACAGGGGTACAATTCACCCCTCCACTTT
CASSTGQGYNSPLHF
>.|TRBV30|.|TRBJ1-6
TGTGCCTGGAGTTCTATGAAGGGGGACTCACCCCTCCACTTT
CAWSSMKGDSPLHF
>.|TRBV19|TRBD2|TRBJ2-3
TGTGCCAGTAGTGGACTAGCGTCAATGGCAGATACGCAGTATTTT
CASSGLASMADTQYF
>once|TRBV7-2|.|TRBJ2-3
TGTGCCAGCAGCTTAGCGGGGGGCCGGGATACGCAGTATTTT
CASSLAGGRDTQYF
>.|TRBV10-3|.|TRBJ1-2
TGTGCCATCAGTGACAGGGGTGGCGGCTACACCTTC
CAISDRGGGYTF
>once|TRBV5-1|TRBD1|TRBJ2-5
TGCGCCAGCACCCATCGTCTTGGGACAGGACTCCAAGAGACCCAGTACTTC
CASTHRLGTGLQETQYF
>.|TRBV5-6|.|TRBJ2-5
TGTGCCAGCAGCTTTTACCTGGAAGAGACCCAGTACTTC
CASSFYLEETQYF
>.|TRBV4-1|TRBD1|TRBJ2-3
TGCGCCACCTCGGACAGGGGGCGGACAGATACGCAGTATTTT
CATSDRGRTDTQYF
>once|TRBV6-5|.|TRBJ1-2
TGTGCCAGCAGTTACTCGGGTTATGGCTACACCTTC
CASSYSGYGYTF
>once|TRBV6-5|.|TRBJ1-2
TGTGCCAGCAGTTACCGGGGAGGATATGGCTACACCTTC
CASSYRGGYGYTF
>.|TRBV4-2|TRBD2|TRBJ2-5
TGTGCCAGCAGCCAAGACGGGACTAAGACCCAGTACTTC
CASSQDGTKTQYF
>once|TRBV28|TRBD1|TRBJ1-2
TGTGCCAGCAGTTGGACAGGGGGGGCCGATGGCTACACCTTC
CASSWTGGADGYTF
>.|TRBV18|.|TRBJ2-7
TGTGCCAGCTCACCATACCCTTCCTACGAGCAGTACTTC
CASSPYPSYEQYF
>.|TRBV6-5|.|TRBJ1-5
TGTGCCACCTCCCGACGAGGGGATCAGCCCCAGCATTTT
CATSRRGDQPQHF
>.|TRBV7-9|.|TRBJ1-2
TGTGCCAGCAGCCCCCCCGAGGGGGGGGTCTATGGCTACACCTTC
CASSPPEGGVYGYTF
>.|TRBV19|TRBD2|TRBJ2-7
TGTGCCAGTAGTGGACGACTAGCGGGCCTGTACGAGCAGTACTTC
CASSGRLAGLYEQYF
>.|TRBV9|.|TRBJ1-2
TGTGCCAGCAGCGTAGATGGAGGAACCTATGGCTACACCTTC
CASSVDGGTYGYTF
>.|TRBV9|TRBD1|TRBJ2-3
TGTGCCAGCAGCGTCACAGGGGTAGATACGCAGTATTTT
CASSVTGVDTQYF
>once|TRBV5-1|.|TRBJ2-5
TGCGCCAGCAGCCCTAGGGTTAAGGGAGAGACCCAGTACTTC
CASSPRVKGETQYF
>.|TRBV6-5|TRBD2|TRBJ2-3
TGTGCCACCCAGACTAGCGAAGCAGATACGCAGTATTTT
CATQTSEADTQYF